A selection of T cell receptor beta chains follows, all from one sample in a study of neoadjuvant anti-PD-1 for oral cavity cancer. The method was immunoSEQ multiplex PCR; TCRdb's version includes in-frame clones alone and lacks a portion of them. The data hold 9,500 to 15,000 clones, with 64% observed a single time. Specimen: tumor tissue, collected before nivolumab (anti-PD-1) treatment. These receptors were collected from a person aged 35-79 years with oral cavity squamous cell carcinoma. The donor label of this sample is uncertain. The CDR3 runs from the conserved cysteine through the conserved F or W. D genes are given only for firm matches. Only some rows state a clone size, as once, few, many or a class for expanded clones.

j_gene | abundance | d_gene | v_gene | CDR3aa | CDR3nt
TRBJ1-5 | NA | NA | TRBV6-5 | CASSQGGALGQPQHF | TGTGCCAGCAGTCAAGGAGGGGCCCTCGGGCAGCCCCAGCATTTT
TRBJ2-1 | few | TRBD2 | TRBV9 | CASSVGTSGRNEQFF | TGTGCCAGCAGCGTTGGGACTAGCGGGAGAAATGAGCAGTTCTTC
TRBJ2-1 | NA | TRBD2 | TRBV9 | CASSVGLAERGQFF | TGTGCCAGCAGCGTTGGACTAGCGGAGAGGGGGCAGTTCTTC
TRBJ2-1 | few | TRBD2 | TRBV6-1 | CASRRGSSYNEQFF | TGTGCCAGCAGGCGGGGGAGCTCCTACAATGAGCAGTTCTTC
TRBJ1-3 | NA | NA | TRBV19 | CASKASSVQSGNTIYF | TGTGCCAGTAAGGCTTCTTCAGTTCAATCTGGAAACACCATATATTTT
TRBJ2-3 | NA | NA | TRBV5-1 | CASSFSGAGTDTQYF | TGCGCCAGCAGCTTTTCAGGGGCTGGCACAGATACGCAGTATTTT
TRBJ1-1 | NA | NA | TRBV29-1 | CSVSPGKAEAFF | TGCAGCGTTTCTCCAGGGAAGGCTGAAGCTTTCTTT
TRBJ1-1 | NA | NA | TRBV9 | CASSVGSNTEAFF | TGTGCCAGCAGCGTAGGTTCAAACACTGAAGCTTTCTTT
TRBJ1-2 | NA | NA | TRBV5-4 | CASSPDGEIYGYTF | TGTGCCAGCAGCCCGGATGGGGAGATCTATGGCTACACCTTC
TRBJ1-2 | NA | NA | TRBV18 | CASSPASTNYGYTF | TGTGCCAGCTCACCTGCCAGTACTAACTATGGCTACACCTTC
TRBJ2-1 | once | TRBD2 | TRBV5-4 | CASSLPYPGLADNEQFF | TGTGCCAGCAGCTTGCCCTACCCGGGACTAGCGGATAATGAGCAGTTCTTC
TRBJ1-1 | NA | TRBD1 | TRBV6-5 | CASSYSRQGARTEAFF | TGTGCCAGCAGTTACTCCCGACAGGGGGCGCGGACTGAAGCTTTCTTT
TRBJ2-1 | NA | NA | TRBV10-2 | CASSRLLVDEQFF | TGCGCCAGCAGCCGACTGCTAGTCGATGAGCAGTTCTTC
TRBJ2-7 | NA | TRBD2 | TRBV6-6 | CASSYSGGSNYEQYF | TGTGCCAGCAGTTACTCTGGCGGGAGTAACTACGAGCAGTACTTC
TRBJ2-3 | NA | NA | TRBV18 | CASSPRQGGSDTQYF | TGTGCCAGCTCACCCAGGCAGGGTGGATCAGATACGCAGTATTTT
TRBJ1-2 | NA | NA | TRBV7-6 | CASSLEVGSFGGYTF | TGTGCCAGCAGCTTAGAGGTCGGTTCATTCGGTGGCTACACCTTC
TRBJ1-2 | NA | TRBD1 | TRBV10-2 | CASSEGRGLFGYTF | TGCGCCAGCAGTGAGGGCAGGGGGCTCTTTGGCTACACCTTC
TRBJ2-3 | once | TRBD2 | TRBV6-6 | CASSSGLAGGDTQYF | TGTGCCAGCAGCTCCGGACTAGCGGGAGGAGATACGCAGTATTTT
TRBJ1-4 | NA | NA | TRBV7-9 | CASSVGTAGEKLFF | TGTGCCAGCAGCGTAGGGACCGCGGGGGAAAAACTGTTTTTT
TRBJ2-7 | few | NA | TRBV5-1 | CASRLGGLVDEQYF | TGCGCCAGCAGATTAGGAGGGTTGGTAGACGAGCAGTACTTC
TRBJ1-1 | NA | NA | TRBV5-1 | CASSLAWNTEAFF | TGCGCCAGCAGCTTGGCTTGGAACACTGAAGCTTTCTTT
TRBJ1-2 | NA | NA | TRBV5-4 | CASSFGTRDGYTF | TGTGCCAGCAGCTTTGGAACCCGGGATGGCTACACCTTC
TRBJ1-5 | NA | NA | TRBV4-2 | CASSTQDNQPQHF | TGTGCCAGCAGCACCCAGGACAATCAGCCCCAGCATTTT
TRBJ2-7 | NA | NA | TRBV29-1 | CSAGSGYEQYF | TGCAGCGCCGGGAGTGGGTACGAGCAGTACTTC
TRBJ1-1 | NA | NA | TRBV10-3 | CAISESRGTEAFF | TGTGCCATCAGTGAGTCAAGGGGGACTGAAGCTTTCTTT
TRBJ1-6 | NA | NA | TRBV18 | CASSPKGYSPLHF | TGTGCCAGCTCACCAAAAGGATACTCACCCCTCCACTTT
TRBJ2-1 | NA | TRBD2 | TRBV11-3 | CASSSGLAGGGNEQFF | TGTGCCAGCAGCTCGGGACTAGCGGGAGGCGGCAATGAGCAGTTCTTC
TRBJ2-3 | NA | NA | TRBV11-2 | CASSLTGRPITDTQYF | TGTGCCAGCAGCCTGACTGGGCGCCCTATCACAGATACGCAGTATTTT
TRBJ2-2 | NA | TRBD2 | TRBV29-1 | CSALGGAGSNTGELFF | TGCAGCGCCCTCGGGGGGGCAGGTTCGAACACCGGGGAGCTGTTTTTT
TRBJ1-5 | NA | TRBD1 | TRBV7-2 | CASSLTGNQPQHF | TGTGCCAGCAGCTTGACAGGGAATCAGCCCCAGCATTTT
TRBJ2-1 | NA | NA | TRBV14 | CASGKGYNEQFF | TGTGCCAGCGGGAAAGGTTACAATGAGCAGTTCTTC
TRBJ2-3 | NA | NA | TRBV7-6 | CASSFGASYTDTQYF | TGTGCCAGCAGCTTTGGAGCTAGCTACACAGATACGCAGTATTTT
TRBJ2-3 | NA | NA | TRBV2 | CASSPPLGGGTDTQYF | TGTGCCAGCAGCCCACCTCTGGGGGGAGGCACAGATACGCAGTATTTT
TRBJ1-2 | NA | NA | TRBV5-4 | CASSLLMEANYGYTF | TGTGCCAGCAGCTTGCTAATGGAGGCGAACTATGGCTACACCTTC
TRBJ1-2 | NA | NA | TRBV6-1 | CASRTDNYGYTF | TGTGCCAGTCGGACAGACAACTATGGCTACACCTTC